The clone carrying this TCR beta chain was counted a few times. Its antigen remains unknown. The data stem from a study of post-analysis software for immune sequencing data. Study context: The disease courses covered relapsing-remitting, secondary progressive and progressive-relapsing multiple sclerosis. Findings and limits, study-wide: Strong co-clustering by F measure linked samples that shared a preparation batch.

Unique molecular identifiers were built into the TCR beta cDNA libraries. TCRdb processed the PCR reads anew with MiXCR; each CDR3 protein has one entry. The sample comprises 450,000 to 650,000 distinct CDR3 sequences, about 44% of which are singletons, and 1.5% to 2% rests with the top ten. The sequence derives from a girl aged 10 to 17 with multiple sclerosis. Material: blood.

CDR3 protein: CASSYAGDHQETQYF. The CDR3 DNA reads TGTGCCAGCAGCTACGCGGGGGATCACCAAGAGACCCAGTACTTC. V and J are TRBV7-9 and TRBJ2-5; 7 bases are shared with TRBD2. J gave up 0 bases and V 4 bases, and 5 bases lay outside the gene matches. Germline V gene sequence: CDR1 SEHNR, CDR2 FQNEAQ (reference sequence). The CDR3 covers 15 residues.